The 26 T cell receptor beta chains given below trace back to one sample, sequenced in a study of blood T cell repertoires in COVID-19. Generated by immunoSEQ multiplex PCR, the TCRdb table keeps only in-frame clones and is missing some. The sample gives 150,000 to 200,000 clones, 75% to 90% of which show up once; 10% to 15% is in the top ten. Sequencing was performed on PBMCs or T cells enriched from blood (not recorded which). All receptors derive from an older woman who had recovered from COVID-19.

The sample holds a few counts of this clone. At the DNA level, this CDR3 is encoded by other sequences in the same sample as well. This chain links TRBV18 with TRBJ1-1; 8 nucleotides match TRBD1. CDR1 KGHSH and CDR2 LQKENI come from the germline V gene. This CDR3 has 15 residues. J was trimmed by 5 bases and V by 3 bases; bases with no gene match: 8. The CDR3 sequence is CASSPSGGRGTEAFF. The CDR3 nucleotides read TGTGCCAGCTCACCGTCAGGGGGCAGGGGAACTGAAGCTTTCTTT. Supplemented by reference TRBV18 and TRBJ1-1, the full variable domain reads NAGVMQNPRHLVRRRGQEARLRCSPMKGHSHVYWYRQLPEEGLKFMVYLQKENIIDESGMPKERFSAEFPKEGPSILRIQQVVRGDSAAYFCASSPSGGRGTEAFFGQGTRLTVV.

This clone occurred a few times. This rearrangement joins TRBV24-1 to TRBJ2-1; 10 nucleotides line up with TRBD2. V lost 2 bases to trimming and J lost 8 bases; unmatched junction nucleotides: 8. The germline V gene encodes CDR1 KGHDR and CDR2 SFDVKD. This CDR3 has 16 residues. CDR3 in amino acids: CATSDSTAGGPDEQFF. The DNA of the CDR3 is TGTGCCACCAGTGATTCCACAGCGGGGGGGCCCGATGAGCAGTTCTTC.

This clone was found a few times. The CDR3 sequence is CASSQWGTANEKLFF. The CDR3 DNA reads TGCGCCAGCAGTCAATGGGGGACAGCTAATGAAAAACTGTTTTTT. The V gene is TRBV23-1, the J gene TRBJ1-4, with TRBD1 matching over 7 bases. TRBV23-1 is an ORF, with its function uncertain. V lost 1 base and J lost 3; bases outside the gene matches: 2. The CDR3 is 15 amino acids.

Ten or more counts support this clone. DNA for the CDR3: TGTGCCAGCAGTCCGGCTCGAGGGACAGGGACCTTTGAAGCTTTCTTT. It yields the protein CASSPARGTGTFEAFF. The chain combines TRBV28 with TRBJ1-1; 9 nucleotides line up with TRBD1. The germline V gene encodes CDR1 MDHEN and CDR2 SYDVKM. This CDR3 is built from 16 residues. J gave up 7 bases and V 5 bases, and 14 bases lay outside the gene matches.

This chain uses TRBV6-1 with TRBJ1-5; D perhaps matches TRBD1 (5 bases). The germline CDR1 and CDR2 sequences are MNHNS and SASEGT. There are 16 residues in the CDR3. The germline V and J ends were trimmed by 2 bases and 3 bases, with 14 bases remaining between them. CDR3 in DNA: TGTGCCAGCAGTGAACCAATACGGGGGAACAATCAGCCCCAGCATTTT. Its translation is CASSEPIRGNNQPQHF.

The rearrangement joins TRBV5-1 to TRBJ2-5; 9 nucleotides line up with TRBD2. Germline V gene lookup returns CDR1 SGHRS and CDR2 YFSETQ. The CDR3 totals 15 residues. V trimming: 4 bases; J trimming: 4 bases; junction bases outside the gene matches: 8. The CDR3 DNA reads TGCGCCAGCAGCCTGAATAGCGGGAGCTTAGAGACCCAGTACTTC. Translation gives CASSLNSGSLETQYF.

The chain uses TRBV28 and TRBJ2-7; TRBD2 matches at 8 bases. Per the germline V gene, CDR1 is MDHEN and CDR2 is SYDVKM. V lost 1 base to trimming and J lost 4 bases; unmatched junction nucleotides: 9. This CDR3 has 16 residues. CDR3 DNA: TGTGCCAGCAGTTTATCTCGGACTAGCTCCGGTTACGAGCAGTACTTC. Its translation: CASSLSRTSSGYEQYF.

The chain uses TRBV5-1 and TRBJ2-7, with 9 nucleotides matching TRBD1. CDR1 and CDR2 (germline): SGHRS, YFSETQ. Trimming took 3 bases from V and 5 from J; bases not matched to a gene: 12. The CDR3 runs to 16 residues. CDR3 region: CASSSYLPGQGHEQYF. The CDR3 coding sequence is TGCGCCAGCAGCTCCTACCTACCGGGACAGGGCCACGAGCAGTACTTC.

This sequence joins TRBV28 and TRBJ2-7, with TRBD2 as a possible D gene (6 bases). Germline V gene sequence: CDR1 MDHEN, CDR2 SYDVKM. The length of the CDR3 is 13 residues. Deletions cut 7 bases from V and 0 bases from J, with 10 bases between. The CDR3, as DNA: TGTGCCAGCATGGCGGGGAGCTCCTACGAGCAGTACTTC. Amino acids: CASMAGSSYEQYF.

This rearrangement joins TRBV27 to TRBJ1-5; D unresolved. Deletions cut 3 bases from V and 4 bases from J, with 7 bases between. The CDR3 extends over 13 amino acids. Germline V gives CDR1 MNHEY, CDR2 SMNVEV (reference sequence). CDR3 DNA sequence: TGTGCCAGCAGTTTTTCCAGGAATCAGCCCCAGCATTTT. The encoded protein is CASSFSRNQPQHF.

V and J are TRBV2 and TRBJ2-7; maybe TRBD1 (6 bases). This CDR3 comprises 12 residues. In germline, CDR1 is SNHLY, CDR2 FYNNEI. V was shortened by 4 bases and J by 3 bases, with 7 bases between the two germline ends. The chain's CDR3 is CASSGTVYEQYF. DNA of the CDR3: TGTGCCAGCAGTGGGACAGTCTACGAGCAGTACTTC.

The rearrangement links TRBV5-1 to TRBJ1-4; perhaps TRBD1 as D (6 bases). Germline CDR1 reads SGHRS; CDR2 reads YFSETQ. The CDR3 spans 14 residues. Trimming removed 3 bases from V and 8 bases from J, with 14 bases in between. The DNA of the CDR3 is TGCGCCAGCAGCTCTCAGGGGTTCGGGGAAAAACTGTTTTTT. Encoded protein: CASSSQGFGEKLFF. The whole variable domain, remainder taken from reference TRBV5-1 and TRBJ1-4, is KAGVTQTPRYLIKTRGQQVTLSCSPISGHRSVSWYQQTPGQGLQFLFEYFSETQRNKGNFPGRFSGRQFSNSRSEMNVSTLELGDSALYLCASSSQGFGEKLFFGSGTQLSVL.

The V and J genes are TRBV7-9 and TRBJ2-7; 8 nucleotides line up with TRBD1. Germline values: CDR1 SEHNR, CDR2 FQNEAQ (reference sequence). Losses at the gene ends were 4 bases for V and 10 bases for J; bases not matched to a gene: 9. The CDR3 contains 13 residues. Here the CDR3 DNA reads TGTGCCAGCAGCTGGGGACAGGCGGAATACCAGTACTTC. Its protein product is CASSWGQAEYQYF. Drawing the rest from reference TRBV7-9 and TRBJ2-7, the complete variable domain is DTGVSQNPRHKITKRGQNVTFRCDPISEHNRLYWYRQTLGQGPEFLTYFQNEAQLEKSRLLSDRFSAERPKGSFSTLEIQRTEQGDSAMYLCASSWGQAEYQYFGPGTRLTVT.

The genes are TRBV24-1 and TRBJ2-3; D perhaps matches TRBD2 (5 bases). Germline CDR1 is KGHDR and CDR2 is SFDVKD. V was cut by 4 bases and J by 3 bases, with 16 bases left in between. The CDR3 has 16 residues. The CDR3 DNA follows: TGTGCCACCAGTGACCCATCGGATACGGGAACAGATACGCAGTATTTT. The encoded protein is CATSDPSDTGTDTQYF.

V is TRBV15 and J is TRBJ1-1, with 11 positions matching TRBD1. Per the germline V gene, CDR1 is LNHNV and CDR2 is YYDKDF (reference sequence). CDR3 length equals 15 residues. V lost 3 bases and J lost 5; bases outside the gene matches: 5. In nucleotides, the CDR3 is TGTGCCACCAGCAGGGACAGGGGGCTGGGGACTGAAGCTTTCTTT. Translation gives CATSRDRGLGTEAFF.

CDR3 sequence reads: CASSPNRDSLPSSGYTF. The CDR3 DNA sequence: TGTGCCAGCAGCCCTAACCGGGACAGCCTGCCCTCCTCCGGCTACACCTTC. The gene calls are TRBV6-2 or TRBV6-3 and TRBJ1-2; 7 bases agree with TRBD1. Germline V lookup: CDR1 MNHEY, CDR2 SVGEGT. There are 17 residues in the CDR3. The V gene end was trimmed by 6 bases and the J gene end by 8 bases; junction bases not matched to a gene: 21.

The genes are TRBV29-1 and TRBJ2-5, with TRBD2 identical over 7 bases. With 2 bases clipped from V and 3 bases from J, the junction kept 0 bases outside the gene matches. Germline V gene lookup returns CDR1 SQVTM and CDR2 ANQGSEA. CDR3 length: 12 amino acids. The CDR3 here is CSVESGEETQYF. The CDR3 coding sequence is TGCAGCGTTGAAAGCGGGGAAGAGACCCAGTACTTC.

The CDR3 sequence is CASRRGTGSNQPQHF. CDR3 nucleotide sequence: TGTGCCAGCAGGAGGGGAACAGGGAGCAATCAGCCCCAGCATTTT. V gene TRBV6-5 combines with J gene TRBJ1-5; D is possibly TRBD1 (6 bases). V lost 6 bases and J 1 base, leaving 13 bases between the germline ends. The length of the CDR3 is 15 residues. The germline V gene encodes CDR1 MNHEY and CDR2 SVGAGI.

The chain employs TRBV2 and TRBJ1-2; 8 bases fit TRBD1. The trim removed 5 bases at V and 6 bases at J, leaving 5 bases unmatched. The length of the CDR3 is 13 residues. Germline CDR1 is SNHLY and CDR2 is FYNNEI. The DNA for the CDR3 is TGTGCCAGCAGTTACGACAGGGGCGATGGCTACACCTTC. Protein sequence: CASSYDRGDGYTF.

This chain connects TRBV3-1 (or the pseudogene TRBV3-2) to TRBJ1-1; D is possibly TRBD1 (6 bases). CDR3 length: 14 residues. Between the trimmed V and J ends, which lost 6 bases and 3 bases, there was a span of 14 bases. Germline CDR1 is LGHDT and CDR2 is YNNKEL (reference sequence). The CDR3 nucleotides read TGTGCCAGCAGACAACGGGACACTCACACTGAAGCTTTCTTT. It translates to CASRQRDTHTEAFF.

This clone was picked up one time. The chain is built from TRBV5-8 and TRBJ1-1; D may be TRBD1 (5 bases). Germline loops: CDR1 SGHTS, CDR2 YDEGEE. Trimming removed 2 bases from V and 1 base from J, with 9 bases in between. The CDR3 has 14 amino acids. In nucleotides, the CDR3 is TGTGCCAGCAGCTTCGTCCAGGGGAACACTGAAGCTTTCTTT. Translating gives CASSFVQGNTEAFF.

The chain carries TRBV7-8 and TRBJ1-6; D unresolved. The CDR3 has 15 amino acids. From germline, CDR1 is SGHVS and CDR2 FQNEAQ. V was pared by 5 bases and J by 3 bases, with 11 bases between. The CDR3 DNA reads TGTGCCAGCAGCCCTCAGTTGTTCTATAATTCACCCCTCCACTTT. This codes for CASSPQLFYNSPLHF.

The V call is TRBV11-2, the J call TRBJ1-4; TRBD1 is a possible D gene (6 bases). The CDR3 contains 14 residues. The V and J ends lost 4 bases and 5 bases respectively, with 11 bases between them. The germline V gene encodes CDR1 SGHAT and CDR2 FQNNGV. CDR3 in amino acids: CASSSGQPNEKLFF. The CDR3, as DNA: TGTGCCAGCAGCTCAGGACAGCCGAATGAAAAACTGTTTTTT.

This rearrangement joins TRBV19 to TRBJ1-2, with 9 bases fitting TRBD1. Germline CDR1 is LNHDA and CDR2 is SQIVND (reference sequence). The CDR3 runs 14 residues. After removal of 9 bases from V and 6 bases from J, the junction contained 11 bases not matched to a gene. CDR3 DNA: TGTGCCAGCTCCATACGGGACAGGGCTAATGGCTACACCTTC. Translating it yields CASSIRDRANGYTF.

The chain combines TRBV15 with TRBJ2-7; a possible D gene is TRBD2 (6 bases). Trimming shortened V by 3 bases and J by 5 bases, and 17 bases separated the two germline ends. The CDR3 sequence is 15 residues long. Germline V CDR1 and CDR2: LNHNV, YYDKDF (reference sequence). In nucleotides, the CDR3 is TGTGCCACCAGCAGTGGGATGGAGGGATCCGACGAGCAGTACTTC. This codes for CATSSGMEGSDEQYF.

Only a few counts were recorded for this clone. The chain combines TRBV3-1 (or the pseudogene TRBV3-2) with TRBJ1-6, with D perhaps matching TRBD1 (6 bases). Trimming took 2 bases from V and 6 from J, leaving 11 bases between them. Germline CDR1 reads LGHDT; CDR2 reads YNNKEL (reference sequence). This CDR3 is 15 amino acids long. The CDR3 bases are TGTGCCAGCAGCCAAAAGGGGGTGGGTAATTCACCCCTCCACTTT. Translated: CASSQKGVGNSPLHF.